The TCR beta chain under discussion was sequenced for a study of blood T cell repertoires in COVID-19. Data came from immunoSEQ multiplex PCR; TCRdb stores just in-frame clones and leaves some out. This table holds around 210,000 clones, about 88% found once. CDR3 length: 16 residues. Trimming took 2 bases from V and 2 from J; bases not matched to a gene: 9. The germline V gene has CDR1 MNHNY and CDR2 SVGAGI (reference sequence). Material: peripheral blood. This receptor was taken from a man aged 50-59 years with COVID-19, enrolled during active disease. The V gene is TRBV6-6, the J gene TRBJ2-7, with 7 bases matching TRBD1. CDR3 in amino acids: CASSYPKGAGTYEQYF. The CDR3 region has the DNA TGTGCCAGCAGTTACCCAAAGGGGGCAGGGACCTACGAGCAGTACTTC.